This T cell receptor beta chain is drawn from a study of T cell responses to AZD1222 COVID-19 vaccine. CDR1 is MNHEY and CDR2 is SVGEGT in the germline V gene. V was shortened by 6 bases and J by 4 bases, with 13 bases between the two germline ends. The CDR3 spans 15 residues. TCRdb keeps only in-frame clones here, not all; method: immunoSEQ multiplex PCR. The profile shows approximately 170,000 clones, 70% to 90% of them singletons. This rearrangement joins TRBV6-2 or TRBV6-3 to TRBJ1-6; D is unresolved. This TCR was recovered from an adult who received the AZD1222 COVID-19 vaccine. The sequencing here drew on peripheral blood, taken 28 days after the second AZD1222 dose. The CDR3 sequence is CASSSDIIYNSPLHF. The CDR3 DNA reads as TGTGCCAGCAGCTCGGATATCATTTATAATTCACCCCTCCACTTT.